A single sample gave rise to the 8 T cell receptor beta chains below, sequenced in a study of beta chain features in type 1 diabetes. Antigens for these TCRs are unknown. The study, taken as a whole, reports: Within each of all four CD4+ subsets, Type 1 diabetes patients had TCRB CDR3s that were moderately but significantly shorter.

Reverse transcription of all isolated RNA meant that expressed TCRB transcripts were sequenced. The repertoire was sequenced with immunoSEQ multiplex PCR; TCRdb's copy has only in-frame clones and lacks some. The sample includes some 290,000 clones, around 15% of them seen just once. Sequenced sample: naive CD4+ T cells from blood. These TCRs come from a man aged 25-40 years with type 1 diabetes.

The chain links TRBV18 to TRBJ2-7; TRBD2 is a possible D gene (5 bases). With 3 bases removed from V and 6 bases from J, the gap between germline ends came to 18 bases. The CDR3 runs to 15 residues. Germline CDR1 is KGHSH and CDR2 is LQKENI. CDR3 sequence reads: CASSPAGTAAGEQYF. CDR3 bases: TGTGCCAGCTCACCCGCGGGTACGGCCGCGGGCGAGCAGTACTTC.

This clone was counted between two and nine times. The gene calls are TRBV25-1 and TRBJ2-1, with 7 bases fitting TRBD1. The CDR3 is 15 residues long. Germline CDR1 and CDR2: MGHDK and SYGVNS. After removal of 5 bases from V and 10 bases from J, the junction contained 14 bases not matched to a gene. The CDR3 is CASSRTGQRTDEQFF. CDR3 bases: TGTGCCAGCAGTAGGACGGGACAGCGGACCGACGAGCAGTTCTTC.

This clone occurred a few times. The rearrangement joins TRBV29-1 to TRBJ2-3; D unresolved. CDR1 SQVTM and CDR2 ANQGSEA come from the germline V gene. The CDR3 covers 13 residues. V lost 0 bases and J 4 bases, leaving 8 bases between the germline ends. CDR3 loop: CSVEDWQSDTQYF. CDR3 DNA: TGCAGCGTTGAAGATTGGCAGTCAGATACGCAGTATTTT.

V and J are TRBV18 and TRBJ2-7, with 12 positions matching TRBD1. V was pared by 3 bases and J by 6 bases, with 3 bases of the junction left unmatched. Germline lookup yields CDR1 KGHSH and CDR2 LQKENI. This CDR3 spans 14 amino acids. The CDR3 is CASSPGTGGGEQYF. The CDR3 DNA sequence: TGTGCCAGCTCACCCGGGACAGGGGGCGGCGAGCAGTACTTC.

V usage is TRBV28 and J usage is TRBJ2-1, with TRBD2 matching over 13 bases. V lost 5 bases and J lost 9; bases outside the gene matches: 4. The CDR3 is 14 amino acids. Germline V gives CDR1 MDHEN, CDR2 SYDVKM. CDR3 protein: CASSATSGRIEQFF. Written as DNA, the CDR3 is TGTGCCAGCAGTGCGACTAGCGGGAGGATTGAGCAGTTCTTC.

Only a few counts were recorded for this clone. The gene calls are TRBV18 and TRBJ1-2; no clear D. V was cut by 2 bases and J by 5 bases, with 9 bases left in between. The CDR3 contains 13 residues. Germline CDR1 reads KGHSH; CDR2 reads LQKENI. CDR3 protein: CASSPTEEYGYTF. CDR3 DNA sequence: TGTGCCAGCTCACCAACAGAAGAATATGGCTACACCTTC.

The chain employs TRBV7-3 and TRBJ2-5; TRBD2 might be the D (5 bases). Trimming left V 3 bases short and J 10 bases short, with 15 bases between. Germline V CDR1 and CDR2: SGHTA, FQGTGA. The CDR3 is made up of 13 amino acids. The CDR3 protein is CASSLENPGSQYF. The CDR3 DNA reads TGTGCCAGCAGCTTGGAGAACCCTGGGAGCCAGTACTTC.

The V and J genes are TRBV29-1 and TRBJ2-5; D unclear. CDR1 is SQVTM and CDR2 is ANQGSEA in the germline V gene. The CDR3 spans 11 residues. V was shortened by 4 bases and J by 6 bases, with 9 bases between the two germline ends. The chain's CDR3 is CSVGLEKTQYF. The CDR3 bases are TGCAGCGTTGGACTGGAGAAGACCCAGTACTTC.